This T cell receptor (beta chain) was sequenced in a study of blood T cell repertoires in COVID-19. Overall study context: T cells, B-cell-depleted T cells, or PBMCs provided the cDNA or gDNA that served as material.

The V gene end was trimmed by 4 bases and the J gene end by 5 bases; junction bases not matched to a gene: 5. Germline assignment: CDR1 MNHEY and CDR2 SVGAGI. The CDR3 is 16 residues long. Here immunoSEQ multiplex PCR was the method, and the copy in TCRdb shows in-frame clones only, minus some. The repertoire holds 100,000 to 150,000 clones, about 70% seen once, with about 5.5% in the top ten. Input material: peripheral blood. This sequence was found in an elderly man with COVID-19, enrolled during active disease. The V and J genes are TRBV6-5 and TRBJ2-3, with 14 bases identical to TRBD2. The CDR3 bases are TGTGCCAGCAGTTCCTTGACTAGCGGGAGGGAAGATACGCAGTATTTT. Protein: CASSSLTSGREDTQYF.